This section outlines one T cell receptor beta chain sequence together with its context. Its cognate antigen is unknown. This table comes from immunoSEQ multiplex PCR, and its TCRdb copy is limited to in-frame clones, with some not included. Here the sample spans around 51,000 clones, just under 80% being singletons. This specimen belongs to a study of a mutant IDH1 vaccine in newly diagnosed glioma. Documented time point: week 5, during vaccination. Doses consisted of 300 ug of mutant IDH1 20-mer peptide each, paired with topical imiquimod. The sample here was PBMCs, taken from a glioma patient whose treatment included an IDH1 peptide vaccine. The origin of this receptor is a woman aged 40 to 49 with glioma.

The CDR3 nucleotides are TGCGCCACCTCACACCCGAATTCACCCCTCCACTTT. This sequence encodes CATSHPNSPLHF. The chain uses TRBV10-1 and TRBJ1-6; no firm D call. The V gene's germline CDR1 is WNHNN and CDR2 SYGVQD (reference sequence). The CDR3 is 12 residues long. The V end lost 10 bases, the J end lost 7 bases, and 11 bases lay between the germline ends.